Sequencing of this T cell receptor (beta chain) was carried out in a study of Graves' ophthalmopathy and Graves' hyperthyroidism. Amplification of the TCR beta CDR3 regions used RNA transcripts (as template). Scientists carried out first-round RT-PCR using HTBI primers and then a second-round multiplex PCR. TCRdb recomputed calls from the multiplex PCR reads with MiXCR, one row per CDR3 protein. This table holds about 400,000 distinct CDR3 sequences, over 15% found once. Notes on the study in general: A classifier, a 13-signature model, separated ophthalmopathy from stable hyperthyroidism with approximately 88% sensitivity and less than 83% specificity.

In its sample, this clonotype was seen many times. Its target is unknown. This clonotype was obtained from a young woman with stable Graves' hyperthyroidism. Sequenced input: peripheral blood.

CDR3 region: CASRRGLRTPAPGETQYF. The CDR3 DNA is TGTGCCAGCAGGAGAGGGCTGCGGACACCTGCCCCGGGGGAGACCCAGTACTTC. The chain joins TRBV6-2 or TRBV6-3 to TRBJ2-5; D is perhaps TRBD1 or TRBD2 (5 bases each). Germline CDR1 is MNHEY and CDR2 is SVGEGT. The CDR3 runs to 18 residues. Trimming took 6 bases from V and 5 from J, leaving 28 bases between them.